Listed below are T cell receptor beta chains from one sample, sequenced in a study of a mutant IDH1 vaccine in newly diagnosed glioma. Using immunoSEQ multiplex PCR, the repertoire was profiled, and TCRdb retains in-frame clones only, with some absent. The sample lists some 20,000 clones; more than 75% were seen once. These receptors' antigens are unknown. The sample was PBMCs, taken from a glioma patient whose treatment included an IDH1 peptide vaccine. These receptors came from a man aged 25-40 years with glioma. CDR3s include the opening cysteine and the closing phenylalanine or tryptophan. D genes are given only for firm matches. The size of a clone is reported for some rows only, either as once, few or many, or as a class for expanded clones.

>.|TRBJ1-2|TRBV6-5|once
CASSKGGGYTF
TGTGCCAGCAGCAAAGGAGGTGGCTACACCTTC
>.|TRBJ1-5|TRBV6-1|.
CASSDRGHQPQHF
TGTGCCAGCAGTGACAGGGGTCATCAGCCCCAGCATTTT
>.|TRBJ2-1|TRBV30|.
CAWSVTTGVKQFF
TGTGCCTGGAGTGTAACGACGGGGGTAAAGCAGTTCTTC
>TRBD2|TRBJ2-2|TRBV5-4|.
CASSQGTSGRVRELFF
TGTGCCAGCAGCCAGGGGACTAGCGGGAGGGTTCGGGAGCTGTTTTTT
>.|TRBJ1-5|TRBV4-1|.
CASSAPGGNQPQHF
TGCGCCAGCAGCGCCCCAGGGGGCAATCAGCCCCAGCATTTT
>.|TRBJ2-2|TRBV4-1|.
CASSLQYQAGRVGLFF
TGCGCCAGCAGCCTACAATATCAGGCAGGGCGAGTAGGGCTGTTTTTT
>TRBD2|TRBJ2-3|TRBV19|.
CASRSGLAGEADTQYF
TGTGCCAGTAGGTCGGGACTAGCGGGAGAGGCAGATACGCAGTATTTT
>TRBD2|TRBJ2-7|TRBV7-8|.
CASSFKRELHYEQYF
TGTGCCAGCAGCTTCAAGCGGGAGCTACACTACGAGCAGTACTTC
>TRBD1|TRBJ1-5|TRBV19|once
CASSIQGVKGNQPQHF
TGTGCCAGTAGTATCCAGGGGGTTAAAGGCAATCAGCCCCAGCATTTT
>.|TRBJ2-7|TRBV6-1|.
CASSDTWTNYGEQYF
TGTGCCAGCAGTGATACCTGGACAAACTACGGGGAGCAGTACTTC
>.|TRBJ1-1|TRBV1|.
CTSRRTANTEAFF
TGCACCAGCAGGCGGACAGCGAACACTGAAGCTTTCTTT
>.|TRBJ2-3|TRBV30|.
CAWALQGAVDTQYF
TGTGCCTGGGCGCTACAGGGCGCGGTCGATACGCAGTATTTT
>.|TRBJ1-5|TRBV30|.
CAWSLPNQPQHF
TGTGCCTGGAGTTTGCCCAATCAGCCCCAGCATTTT
>TRBD1|TRBJ1-1|TRBV5-1|.
CASSVTGAQGAFF
TGCGCCAGCAGCGTCACAGGGGCCCAAGGAGCTTTCTTT
>.|TRBJ1-4|TRBV18|.
CASSPGNNEKLFF
TGTGCCAGCTCACCAGGAAACAATGAAAAACTGTTTTTT
>.|TRBJ1-1|TRBV7-7|few
CANITPGNTEAFF
TGTGCCAACATTACCCCAGGGAACACTGAAGCTTTCTTT
>.|TRBJ1-3|TRBV9|.
CASSEEVGNTIYF
TGTGCCAGCAGCGAGGAGGTTGGAAACACCATATATTTT
>.|TRBJ1-4|TRBV5-1|.
CASSLATNEKLFF
TGCGCCAGCAGCTTGGCAACTAATGAAAAACTGTTTTTT
>TRBD1|TRBJ1-5|TRBV27|few
CASSAGGGNQPQHF
TGTGCCAGCAGTGCAGGGGGCGGCAATCAGCCCCAGCATTTT
>.|TRBJ1-4|TRBV7-9|once
CASSLGQVSATNEKLFF
TGTGCCAGCAGCTTAGGCCAGGTCTCAGCAACTAATGAAAAACTGTTTTTT
>.|TRBJ1-2|TRBV5-1|.
CASSLGHGANYGYTF
TGCGCCAGCAGCTTGGGCCACGGGGCCAACTATGGCTACACCTTC
>.|TRBJ2-7|TRBV5-5|.
CASSPTSSYEQYF
TGTGCCAGCAGCCCAACTAGCTCCTACGAGCAGTACTTC
>TRBD1|TRBJ2-1|TRBV5-1|.
CASSLAVTGSYNEQFF
TGCGCCAGCAGCTTGGCCGTGACAGGGAGCTACAATGAGCAGTTCTTC
>.|TRBJ2-6|TRBV19|.
CASIRETGSGANVLTF
TGTGCCAGTATCCGGGAAACAGGGTCTGGGGCCAACGTCCTGACTTTC
>.|TRBJ1-4|TRBV15|.
CATSRAGATREKLFF
TGTGCCACCAGCAGAGCGGGGGCCACCCGTGAAAAACTGTTTTTT
>TRBD1|TRBJ1-2|TRBV6-5|.
CASQRTGRYGYTF
TGTGCCAGCCAACGGACAGGGAGGTATGGCTACACCTTC
>.|TRBJ1-1|TRBV9|.
CASSVVPEDTEAFF
TGTGCCAGCAGCGTAGTTCCGGAGGACACTGAAGCTTTCTTT
>TRBD1|TRBJ1-5|TRBV7-2|.
CASSLLGQGHGQPQHF
TGTGCCAGCAGCTTATTAGGACAGGGTCATGGTCAGCCCCAGCATTTT
>TRBD2|TRBJ2-1|TRBV6-5|.
CASSYRGGFWGEQFF
TGTGCCAGCAGTTACCGGGGGGGGTTCTGGGGGGAGCAGTTCTTC
>TRBD1|TRBJ1-2|TRBV5-6|.
CASSPGQGYGYTF
TGTGCCAGCAGCCCAGGACAGGGGTATGGCTACACCTTC
>.|TRBJ1-1|TRBV7-6|.
CASSLALGGIAFF
TGTGCCAGCAGCTTAGCCCTGGGGGGTATAGCTTTCTTT
>.|TRBJ2-2|TRBV6-1|.
CASSEGPSTGELFF
TGTGCCAGCAGTGAAGGGCCTTCGACCGGGGAGCTGTTTTTT
>.|TRBJ2-2|TRBV4-1|.
CASSQDRAGISTGELFF
TGCGCCAGCAGCCAAGATAGGGCAGGAATTAGCACCGGGGAGCTGTTTTTT
>TRBD2|TRBJ2-7|TRBV5-1|.
CASSFGTSGPTEQYF
TGCGCCAGCAGCTTTGGGACTAGCGGGCCGACCGAGCAGTACTTC
>.|TRBJ2-7|TRBV4-1|.
CASSPRVRGGGGEQYF
TGCGCCAGCAGCCCTCGGGTAAGGGGAGGGGGCGGCGAGCAGTACTTC